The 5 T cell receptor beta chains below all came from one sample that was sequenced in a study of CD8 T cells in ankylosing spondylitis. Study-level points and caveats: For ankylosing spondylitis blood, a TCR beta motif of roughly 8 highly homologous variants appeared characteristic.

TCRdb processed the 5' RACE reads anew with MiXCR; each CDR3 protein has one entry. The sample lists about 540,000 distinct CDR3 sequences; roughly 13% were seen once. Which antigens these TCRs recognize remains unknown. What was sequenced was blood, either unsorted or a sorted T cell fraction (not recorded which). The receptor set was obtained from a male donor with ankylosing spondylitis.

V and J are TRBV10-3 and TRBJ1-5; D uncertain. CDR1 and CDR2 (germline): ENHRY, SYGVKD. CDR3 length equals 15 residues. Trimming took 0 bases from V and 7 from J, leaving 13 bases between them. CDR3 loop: CAISESAGTYQPQHF. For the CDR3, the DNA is TGTGCCATCAGTGAGTCGGCAGGAACGTACCAGCCCCAGCATTTT.

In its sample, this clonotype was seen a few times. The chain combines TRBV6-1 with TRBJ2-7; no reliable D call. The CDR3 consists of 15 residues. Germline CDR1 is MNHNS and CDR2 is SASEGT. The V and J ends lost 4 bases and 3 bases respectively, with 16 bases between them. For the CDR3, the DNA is TGTGCCAGCAGTGTAGAGCTGCTAGGGTTCTACGAGCAGTACGTC. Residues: CASSVELLGFYEQYV.

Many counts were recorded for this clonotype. This chain's CDR3 is CASSQVGGGGNTEAFF. The CDR3 region has the DNA TGTGCCAGCAGCCAAGTAGGGGGGGGAGGGAACACTGAAGCTTTCTTT. The chain is built from TRBV4-2 and TRBJ1-1; D is possibly TRBD1 (6 bases). Germline-derived CDR1 and CDR2 are LGHNA and YNFKEQ. The V gene lost 1 base and the J gene lost 1 base, with 13 bases spanning the gap. CDR3 length: 16 amino acids.

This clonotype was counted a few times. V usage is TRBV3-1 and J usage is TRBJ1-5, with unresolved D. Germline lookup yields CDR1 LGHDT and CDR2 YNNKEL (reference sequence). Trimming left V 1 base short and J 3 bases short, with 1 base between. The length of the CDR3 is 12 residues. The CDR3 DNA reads TGTGCCAGCAGCCAAGCCAATCAGCCCCAGCATTTT. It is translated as CASSQANQPQHF.

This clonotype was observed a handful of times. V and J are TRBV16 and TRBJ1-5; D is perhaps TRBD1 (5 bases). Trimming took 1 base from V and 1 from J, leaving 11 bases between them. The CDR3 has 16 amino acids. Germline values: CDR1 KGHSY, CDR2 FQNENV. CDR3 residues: CASSQLGGRSNQPQHF. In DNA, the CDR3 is TGTGCCAGCAGCCAATTGGGGGGTCGAAGCAATCAGCCCCAGCATTTT.